One sample yielded the 10 T cell receptor beta chains listed below, sequenced in a study of blood T cell repertoires in COVID-19. Clones were sequenced by immunoSEQ multiplex PCR, and TCRdb holds only the in-frame ones, with some missing. The sample has 60,000 to 65,000 clones; about 75% are singletons. The specimen was peripheral blood. These receptors came from a woman of 80 years or more with acute or convalescent COVID-19.

The chain has TRBV5-1 and TRBJ2-5; maybe TRBD2 (6 bases). Germline loops: CDR1 SGHRS, CDR2 YFSETQ. The CDR3 spans 15 residues. The V gene lost 0 bases and the J gene lost 1 base, with 10 bases spanning the gap. The CDR3 is CASSLAAGTQETQYF. The CDR3 bases are TGCGCCAGCAGCTTGGCCGCGGGGACCCAAGAGACCCAGTACTTC.

This clone came up a few times. Other DNA sequences of this sample code for an identical CDR3. The rearrangement links TRBV11-2 to TRBJ2-1, with 11 bases that match TRBD2. Germline-derived CDR1 and CDR2 are SGHAT and FQNNGV. There are 15 residues in the CDR3. The ends lost 3 bases at V and 2 bases at J; junction bases unmatched: 0. CDR3 bases: TGTGCCAGCAGCTTGACTAGCGGGACCTACAATGAGCAGTTCTTC. Translated, it gives CASSLTSGTYNEQFF.

The chain has TRBV2 and TRBJ1-4; D uncertain. Germline V CDR1 and CDR2: SNHLY, FYNNEI. The CDR3 extends over 15 amino acids. Trimming cost V 6 bases and J 4 bases, with 15 bases left between them. Here the CDR3 DNA reads TGTGCCAGCAGAGCGCGGCAGCTGCTTAATGAAAAACTGTTTTTT. Its translation is CASRARQLLNEKLFF.

The chain couples TRBV5-1 to TRBJ2-2; D not certain. Germline V gene lookup returns CDR1 SGHRS and CDR2 YFSETQ. The CDR3 runs 13 residues. Trimming cost V 0 bases and J 4 bases, with 4 bases left between them. The CDR3 nucleotides read TGCGCCAGCAGCTTGGTAGTCACCGGGGAGCTGTTTTTT. Its translation is CASSLVVTGELFF. The full variable domain, with the rest looked up from reference TRBV5-1 and TRBJ2-2, is KAGVTQTPRYLIKTRGQQVTLSCSPISGHRSVSWYQQTPGQGLQFLFEYFSETQRNKGNFPGRFSGRQFSNSRSEMNVSTLELGDSALYLCASSLVVTGELFFGEGSRLTVL.

V usage is TRBV3-1 (or the pseudogene TRBV3-2) and J usage is TRBJ1-2, with 8 bases aligning to TRBD1. The length of the CDR3 is 18 residues. Germline V CDR1 and CDR2: LGHDT, YNNKEL (reference sequence). V dropped 4 bases and J dropped 4; count of bases not matched to a gene: 17. The CDR3 region has the DNA TGTGCCAGCAGCCCCCTGAGACCCTCGACAGGGGCCTTCTATGGCTACACCTTC. Translated: CASSPLRPSTGAFYGYTF.

The DNA of the CDR3 is TGTGCCAGCAGTGATGGCGGGAGGGCCTTTAATGAGCAGTTCTTC. Encoded protein: CASSDGGRAFNEQFF. The chain joins TRBV2 to TRBJ2-1; TRBD2 agrees at 9 bases. The CDR3 extends over 15 amino acids. The V gene end was trimmed by 3 bases and the J gene end by 7 bases; junction bases not matched to a gene: 7. The germline V gene has CDR1 SNHLY and CDR2 FYNNEI.

V and J are TRBV4-1 and TRBJ1-2; TRBD1 matches at 7 bases. The germline V gene has CDR1 MGHRA and CDR2 YSYEKL. The CDR3 spans 14 residues. V gave up 1 base and J gave up 5 bases; unmatched junction bases: 4. The chain's CDR3 is CASSQGGTAYGYTF. The CDR3 DNA reads as TGCGCCAGCAGCCAAGGGGGGACAGCTTATGGCTACACCTTC.

This chain joins TRBV28 and TRBJ2-2, with D tentatively TRBD1 (6 bases). The length of the CDR3 is 15 residues. Germline V gene sequence: CDR1 MDHEN, CDR2 SYDVKM. Trimming took 5 bases from V and 10 from J, leaving 20 bases between them. For the CDR3, the DNA is TGTGCCAGCAGTCCACCTGGGACACGCCGCGCGGAGCTGTTTTTT. Translated: CASSPPGTRRAELFF.

This chain joins TRBV10-3 and TRBJ2-1; 11 bases are a match to TRBD2. This CDR3 region has 15 residues. Losses at the gene ends were 8 bases for V and 6 bases for J; bases not matched to a gene: 9. In germline, CDR1 is ENHRY, CDR2 SYGVKD. CDR3 DNA sequence: TGTGCCATCGGGTTCTTAGCGGGAGGGGGCAATGAGCAGTTCTTC. Translating it yields CAIGFLAGGGNEQFF.

This clone has just one count. The genes are TRBV19 and TRBJ2-2; TRBD2 aligns across 12 bases. The length of the CDR3 is 21 residues. The germline CDR1 and CDR2 sequences are LNHDA and SQIVND (reference sequence). V dropped 10 bases and J dropped 5; count of bases not matched to a gene: 26. In DNA form, the CDR3 reads TGTGCCACCCCGCGGGGAGGGAGTATCCCTAGCGGGAGGGCCTTGACCGGGGAGCTGTTTTTT. As protein: CATPRGGSIPSGRALTGELFF.